The 21 T cell receptor beta chains given below trace back to one sample, sequenced in a study of PD-1 blockade in classical Hodgkin lymphoma. Sequencing was performed with immunoSEQ multiplex PCR; in TCRdb, only in-frame clones are kept and a portion is missing. This sample has around 13,000 clones, with around 80% found just once. Each and every patient relapsed after autologous stem cell transplantation, and patients got differing brentuximab vedotin exposure. Sequencing was performed on peripheral blood mononuclear cells (PBMCs), taken before the second cycle of nivolumab. The receptors originated from a human donor with classical Hodgkin lymphoma.

This clone was observed once. The chain recombines TRBV2 with TRBJ2-5; 15 bases are shared with TRBD2. V shed 5 bases and J 5 bases; nucleotides not matched to a gene: 6. CDR1 SNHLY and CDR2 FYNNEI come from the germline V gene. CDR3 length: 16 residues. CDR3 loop: CASSKGLAGGSETQYF. CDR3 nucleotide sequence: TGTGCCAGCAGTAAGGGACTAGCGGGGGGATCTGAGACCCAGTACTTC.

DNA of the CDR3: TGTGCCAGCTCACCAGGGGAACGAATAGGCAGGGAGGCTTTCTTT. This sequence encodes CASSPGERIGREAFF. The genes are TRBV18 and TRBJ1-1; D possibly corresponds to TRBD1 (5 bases). Germline CDR1 reads KGHSH; CDR2 reads LQKENI. Trimming took 2 bases from V and 11 from J, leaving 21 bases between them. The CDR3 runs 15 residues.

V is TRBV5-1 and J is TRBJ2-5; maybe TRBD1 (6 bases). Germline assignment: CDR1 SGHRS and CDR2 YFSETQ. V was pared by 4 bases and J by 5 bases, with 12 bases between. The CDR3 length is 13 residues. CDR3 sequence reads: CASSPQGMETQYF. DNA of the CDR3: TGCGCCAGCAGCCCACAGGGTATGGAGACCCAGTACTTC.

The rearrangement uses TRBV5-6 and TRBJ1-4; D unresolved. V was trimmed by 1 base and J by 8 bases, leaving 9 bases between them. CDR3 size: 13 residues. CDR1 and CDR2 (germline): SGHDT, YYEEEE. In DNA, the CDR3 is TGTGCCAGCAGCTTGTTGGATTCGGAAAAACTGTTTTTT. It codes for CASSLLDSEKLFF.

V and J are TRBV7-6 and TRBJ2-6; D is perhaps TRBD2 (6 bases). The germline V gene has CDR1 SGHVS and CDR2 FNYEAQ. CDR3 size: 22 residues. V gave up 1 base and J gave up 0 bases, with 25 bases separating them. The CDR3 loop reads CASSLVPPEVEGLASGANVLTF. CDR3 DNA sequence: TGTGCCAGCAGCTTAGTACCCCCCGAAGTGGAGGGGCTAGCCTCTGGGGCCAACGTCCTGACTTTC.

This clone has a single count. The chain uses TRBV7-2 and TRBJ2-2; TRBD2 might be the D (7 bases). The length of the CDR3 is 18 residues. Germline-derived CDR1 and CDR2 are SGHTA and FQGNSA. The germline V and J ends were trimmed by 5 bases and 2 bases, with 21 bases remaining between them. The CDR3 reads CASSPRSWRGRNTGELFF. The CDR3 DNA reads as TGTGCCAGCAGCCCGAGAAGTTGGCGGGGGCGCAACACCGGGGAGCTGTTTTTT.

This clone was detected once. The V and J genes are TRBV28 and TRBJ2-1, with 10 nucleotides matching TRBD2. This CDR3 region has 22 residues. Germline trimming cut 7 bases from V and 1 base from J; bases unmatched to any gene: 25. Per the germline V gene, CDR1 is MDHEN and CDR2 is SYDVKM. CDR3 sequence reads: CASTAGELAGPWGPISYNEQFF. CDR3 DNA sequence: TGTGCCAGCACCGCGGGGGAACTAGCGGGGCCATGGGGGCCAATTTCCTACAATGAGCAGTTCTTC.

The chain joins TRBV7-9 to TRBJ2-7; D remains unclear. The CDR3 contains 19 residues. V dropped 5 bases and J dropped 0 bases, with 26 bases sitting between them. Germline V lookup: CDR1 SEHNR, CDR2 FQNEAQ (reference sequence). CDR3 in amino acids: CASSPVSRLASPSSYEQYF. The CDR3 bases are TGTGCCAGCAGCCCCGTTAGCCGTTTGGCTAGTCCGAGCTCCTACGAGCAGTACTTC.

The V call is TRBV5-5, the J call TRBJ2-5; D unresolved. The V end lost 4 bases, the J end lost 5 bases, and 12 bases lay between the germline ends. This CDR3 spans 13 amino acids. Germline V gene sequence: CDR1 SGHKS, CDR2 YYEKEE (reference sequence). This CDR3 reads CASSPRAGETQYF. CDR3 in DNA: TGTGCCAGCAGCCCACGGGCCGGCGAGACCCAGTACTTC.

The chain couples TRBV7-2 to TRBJ1-1; no clear D. V was shortened by 2 bases and J by 1 base, with 11 bases between the two germline ends. Germline V lookup: CDR1 SGHTA, CDR2 FQGNSA. The CDR3 is 15 residues long. CDR3 sequence (DNA): TGTGCCAGCAGCTTATTACAGCTAAGGAACACTGAAGCTTTCTTT. It translates to CASSLLQLRNTEAFF.

This clone appeared a single time. V is TRBV4-1 and J is TRBJ1-4, with a weak D call TRBD1 (5 bases). V was trimmed by 4 bases and J by 0 bases, leaving 12 bases between them. This CDR3 contains 16 residues. The germline gives CDR1 MGHRA, CDR2 YSYEKL. CDR3 sequence reads: CASSRGGIATNEKLFF. CDR3 DNA: TGCGCCAGCAGCCGGGGGGGAATAGCAACTAATGAAAAACTGTTTTTT.

The rearrangement links TRBV5-1 to TRBJ1-1; a weak D match, TRBD1 (6 bases). This CDR3 has 18 amino acids. Trimming cost V 0 bases and J 4 bases, with 22 bases left between them. CDR1 is SGHRS, CDR2 YFSETQ, per germline. The CDR3 loop reads CASSLVYPYRDFGTEAFF. CDR3 in DNA: TGCGCCAGCAGCTTGGTGTACCCATACAGGGATTTTGGCACTGAAGCTTTCTTT.

The rearrangement joins TRBV28 to TRBJ2-1, with 10 bases identical to TRBD2. Germline V gene lookup returns CDR1 MDHEN and CDR2 SYDVKM. Trimming took 2 bases from V and 0 from J; bases not matched to a gene: 4. The CDR3 contains 17 residues. The CDR3 bases are TGTGCCAGCAGTTTAGGGACTAGCGTTCTCTCCTACAATGAGCAGTTCTTC. As protein: CASSLGTSVLSYNEQFF. The full variable domain, rest sourced from reference TRBV28 and TRBJ2-1, is DVKVTQSSRYLVKRTGEKVFLECVQDMDHENMFWYRQDPGLGLRLIYFSYDVKMKEKGDIPEGYSVSREKKERFSLILESASTNQTSMYLCASSLGTSVLSYNEQFFGPGTRLTVL.

The rearrangement joins TRBV2 to TRBJ1-1; maybe TRBD1 (6 bases). CDR3 length equals 13 residues. Looked up from germline, CDR1 is SNHLY and CDR2 is FYNNEI. V lost 6 bases and J lost 8, with 16 bases in between. The CDR3 spells CASRGQFSPEAFF. The CDR3 DNA reads as TGTGCCAGCAGAGGACAGTTCTCCCCCGAAGCTTTCTTT.

The rearrangement joins TRBV2 to TRBJ2-7, with D hard to call. The V end was cut by 2 bases, the J end by 4 bases, with 6 bases between. From germline, CDR1 is SNHLY and CDR2 FYNNEI. The CDR3 runs 12 residues. The CDR3 is CASSEQGYEQYF. CDR3 nucleotide sequence: TGTGCCAGCAGTGAACAAGGGTACGAGCAGTACTTC.

The V gene is TRBV6-5, the J gene TRBJ1-1; D remains unclear. The length of the CDR3 is 15 residues. With 2 bases removed from V and 0 bases from J, the gap between germline ends came to 10 bases. Germline loops: CDR1 MNHEY, CDR2 SVGAGI. CDR3 protein: CASSYRLGVNTEAFF. The CDR3 bases are TGTGCCAGCAGTTACCGGTTGGGAGTGAACACTGAAGCTTTCTTT.

This clone was detected only once. V usage is TRBV9 and J usage is TRBJ1-1; unclear D gene. V lost 4 bases to trimming and J lost 3 bases, with 13 bases between them. Germline V gene data show CDR1 as SGDLS and CDR2 as YYNGEE. The CDR3 sequence is 14 residues long. The CDR3 region is CASSPLAWDTEAFF. DNA for the CDR3: TGTGCCAGCAGCCCTTTGGCCTGGGACACTGAAGCTTTCTTT.

The chain combines TRBV29-1 with TRBJ2-5; a possible D gene is TRBD1 (6 bases). Germline V gene sequence: CDR1 SQVTM, CDR2 ANQGSEA. Trimming shortened V by 4 bases and J by 0 bases, and 15 bases separated the two germline ends. The CDR3 totals 15 residues. The CDR3 nucleotides are TGCAGCGTTGCTGACAGGCGAGAGTACCAAGAGACCCAGTACTTC. It encodes CSVADRREYQETQYF.

The chain has TRBV5-1 and TRBJ1-4, with 7 bases identical to TRBD1. Germline V lookup: CDR1 SGHRS, CDR2 YFSETQ. The trim removed 3 bases at V and 6 bases at J, leaving 8 bases unmatched. CDR3 size: 15 residues. CDR3 sequence: CASSSQTGWDEKLFF. Written as DNA, the CDR3 is TGCGCCAGCAGCTCGCAGACAGGGTGGGATGAAAAACTGTTTTTT.

The chain's CDR3 is CASSGQGGTDTQYF. The CDR3 nucleotides are TGTGCCAGCAGTGGACAGGGGGGCACAGATACGCAGTATTTT. J is TRBJ2-3 and V is TRBV6-1, with 9 bases lining up with TRBD1. In germline, CDR1 is MNHNS, CDR2 SASEGT. This CDR3 spans 14 amino acids. V was pared by 4 bases and J by 1 base, with 0 bases of the junction left unmatched.

The chain has TRBV10-3 and TRBJ1-2; the match to TRBD1 covers 7 bases. CDR1 is ENHRY, CDR2 SYGVKD, per germline. J lost 3 bases, V lost 10 bases, and 8 bases had no gene match. This CDR3 has 13 residues. In DNA, the CDR3 is TGTGCCAGGAGACAGGGCGAGGACTATGGCTACACCTTC. Protein sequence: CARRQGEDYGYTF.